A selection of T cell receptor beta chains follows, all from one sample in a study of blood T cells in healthy people across ages. In TCRdb, the 5' RACE reads were re-called with MiXCR into one record per CDR3 protein. The sample comprises about 1,600,000 distinct CDR3 sequences, about 43% of which are singletons, and roughly 8.2% rests with the top ten. The sample comprised blood. The receptor source for this set is a woman aged 18-29 years in good health. The CDR3 runs from the conserved cysteine through the conserved F or W. Fields, in order: J gene, V gene, CDR3 protein.

>TRBJ1-2|TRBV7-9
CASSSQGPYGYTF
>TRBJ2-1|TRBV29-1
CSVDRLAESSYNEQFF
>-|TRBV27
CASCGQNYNEQYF
>TRBJ1-1|TRBV9
CASSVVGGPGITEAFF
>TRBJ1-6|TRBV7-9
CASSLPGDLHF
>TRBJ2-3|TRBV2
CAIFPGGLGTDTQYF
>TRBJ1-2|TRBV12-3/TRBV12-4
CASRLTESYGYTF
>TRBJ1-6|TRBV7-9
CASSPMEGNSPLHF
>TRBJ1-1|TRBV3-1
CASRRTGPGREAFF
>TRBJ2-3|TRBV7-8
CASSLRGFDGYF
>TRBJ1-4|TRBV2
CASRREEGREKLFF
>TRBJ2-1|TRBV4-1
CASSQVSGGAISYNEQFF
>-|TRBV5-6
CASSTTAGRPYEQYF
>TRBJ2-4|TRBV4-2
CASSQELADARNIQYF
>TRBJ2-3|TRBV29-1
CSSLAPAPEEDTQYF
>TRBJ1-1|TRBV6-5
CASSPRIVSTEAFF
>TRBJ1-4|TRBV7-9
CASSLLAFGGEKLFF
>TRBJ1-4|TRBV7-2
CASSQGRVNEKLFF
>TRBJ2-4|TRBV12-3/TRBV12-4
CASKLAENYERYF
>TRBJ1-2|TRBV5-1
CASSDGTGNYGYTF
>TRBJ2-1|TRBV18
CASSPRPERAETTYNEQFF
>TRBJ2-1|TRBV20-1
CSARDIPLAGDYNEQFF
>TRBJ2-1|TRBV2
CASSRGWYDEQFF
>TRBJ2-1|TRBV27
CASSVTPQGEQFF
>TRBJ2-1|TRBV27
CSSSPLTSITTSGDYNEQFF
>TRBJ2-4|TRBV7-2
CASSLFPQGAKNIQYF
>TRBJ2-7|TRBV20-1
CSARGQPAGGSSYEQYF
>TRBJ2-5|TRBV7-6
CASSLDFISPETQYF
>TRBJ1-1|TRBV20-1
CSAKAQRLEMNTEAFF
>TRBJ2-1|TRBV5-4
CASSLVSGDNEQFF
>-|TRBV29-1
CSVARITQETQYF
>TRBJ2-7|TRBV14
CASSPGHRSYEQYF
>TRBJ2-1|TRBV5-1
CASSLVSGPYNEQFF
>TRBJ2-1|TRBV9
CASTGGGFSYNEQFF
>TRBJ2-3|TRBV15
CATSRAPSGGADTQYF
>TRBJ2-1|TRBV10-3
CAISAGSGAGSNEQFF
>TRBJ2-3|TRBV2
CASSETGTGTDTQYF
>TRBJ1-2|TRBV6-5
CASSDSLLYGYTF
>TRBJ2-7|TRBV5-1
CASRRSGEREQYF
>TRBJ1-4|TRBV6-6
CASRQFPNEKLFF
>TRBJ1-2|TRBV27
CASSFGTGTNYGYTF
>TRBJ1-2|TRBV25-1
CASRVGYTF
>TRBJ2-1|TRBV13
CASSRDRANEQFF
>TRBJ2-7|TRBV29-1
CSVEDGERLYEQYF